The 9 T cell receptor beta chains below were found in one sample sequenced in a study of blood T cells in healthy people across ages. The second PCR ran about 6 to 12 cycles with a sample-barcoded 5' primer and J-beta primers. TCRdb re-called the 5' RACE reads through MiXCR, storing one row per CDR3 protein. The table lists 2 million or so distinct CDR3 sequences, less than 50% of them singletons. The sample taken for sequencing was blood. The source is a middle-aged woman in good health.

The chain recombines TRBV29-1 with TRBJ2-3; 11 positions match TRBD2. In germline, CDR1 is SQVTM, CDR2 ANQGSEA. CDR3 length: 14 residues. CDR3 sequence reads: CGGSASGGTDTQYF. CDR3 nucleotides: TGCGGCGGAAGTGCTAGCGGGGGGACAGATACGCAGTATTTT.

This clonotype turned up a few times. The DNA for the CDR3 is TGCGCCAGCAGTGAGTTTCCTACAGGGTCGAGTGGAGAGACCCAGTACTTC. This translates into CASSEFPTGSSGETQYF. The chain recombines TRBV10-2 with TRBJ2-7; TRBD1 might be the D (6 bases). The DNA end is more similar to TRBJ2-5, so the J call may be wrong. Germline assignment: CDR1 WSHSY and CDR2 SAAADI. The CDR3 sequence is 17 residues long.

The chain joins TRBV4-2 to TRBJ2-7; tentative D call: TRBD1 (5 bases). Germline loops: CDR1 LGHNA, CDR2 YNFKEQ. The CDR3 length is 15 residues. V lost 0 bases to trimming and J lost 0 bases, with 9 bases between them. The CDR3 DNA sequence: TGTGCCAGCAGCCAAGAGGACACTATCTCCTACGAGCAGTACTTC. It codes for CASSQEDTISYEQYF.

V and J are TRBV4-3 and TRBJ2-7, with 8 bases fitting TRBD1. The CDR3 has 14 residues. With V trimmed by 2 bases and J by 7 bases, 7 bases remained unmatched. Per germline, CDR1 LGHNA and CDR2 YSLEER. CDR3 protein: CASSQSQGAQEQYF. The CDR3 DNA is TGCGCCAGCAGCCAATCCCAGGGGGCGCAAGAGCAGTACTTC.

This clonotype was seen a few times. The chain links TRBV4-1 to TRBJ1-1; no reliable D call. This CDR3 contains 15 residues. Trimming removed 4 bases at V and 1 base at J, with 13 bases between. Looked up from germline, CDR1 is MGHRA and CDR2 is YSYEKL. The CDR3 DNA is TGCGCCAGCAGCCTTGAGGGCAGTTCGAACACTGAAGCTTTCTTT. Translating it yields CASSLEGSSNTEAFF.

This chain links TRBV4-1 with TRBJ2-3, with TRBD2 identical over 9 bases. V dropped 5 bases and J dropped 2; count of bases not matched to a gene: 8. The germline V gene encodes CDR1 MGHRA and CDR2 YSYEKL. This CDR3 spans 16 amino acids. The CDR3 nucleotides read TGCGCCAGCAGCATGAGACTAGCGGCCTACACAGATACGCAGTATTTT. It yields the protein CASSMRLAAYTDTQYF.

CDR3 DNA: TGTGCCAGCAGTTTAAACAGGGGGTACACAGATACGCAGTATTTT. This sequence encodes CASSLNRGYTDTQYF. The chain joins TRBV28 to TRBJ2-3; 8 nucleotides agree with TRBD1. V shed 2 bases and J 2 bases; nucleotides not matched to a gene: 3. Germline-derived CDR1 and CDR2 are MDHEN and SYDVKM. CDR3 size: 15 residues.

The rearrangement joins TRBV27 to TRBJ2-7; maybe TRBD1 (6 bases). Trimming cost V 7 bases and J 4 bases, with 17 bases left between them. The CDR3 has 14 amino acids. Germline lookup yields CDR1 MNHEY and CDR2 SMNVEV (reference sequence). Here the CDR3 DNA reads TGTGCCAGCATAATAAACAGGGAGACTTACGAGCAGTACTTC. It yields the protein CASIINRETYEQYF.

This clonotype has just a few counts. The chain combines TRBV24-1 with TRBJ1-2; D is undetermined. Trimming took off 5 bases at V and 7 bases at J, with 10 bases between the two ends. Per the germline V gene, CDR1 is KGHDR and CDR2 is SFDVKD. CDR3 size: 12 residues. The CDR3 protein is CATSGPLGGYTF. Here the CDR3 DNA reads TGTGCCACCAGTGGACCCCTGGGTGGCTACACCTTC.